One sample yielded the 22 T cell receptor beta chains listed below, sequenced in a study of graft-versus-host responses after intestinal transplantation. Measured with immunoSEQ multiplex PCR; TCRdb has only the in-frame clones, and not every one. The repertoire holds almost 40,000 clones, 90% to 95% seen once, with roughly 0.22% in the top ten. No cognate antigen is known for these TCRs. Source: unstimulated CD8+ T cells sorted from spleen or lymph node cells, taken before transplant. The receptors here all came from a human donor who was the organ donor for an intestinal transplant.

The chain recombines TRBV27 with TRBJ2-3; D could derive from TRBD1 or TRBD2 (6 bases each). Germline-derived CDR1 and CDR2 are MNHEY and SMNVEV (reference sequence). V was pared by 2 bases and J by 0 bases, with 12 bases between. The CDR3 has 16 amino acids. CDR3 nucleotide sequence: TGTGCCAGCAGTTTAGGGGGGCGGATTAGCACAGATACGCAGTATTTT. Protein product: CASSLGGRISTDTQYF.

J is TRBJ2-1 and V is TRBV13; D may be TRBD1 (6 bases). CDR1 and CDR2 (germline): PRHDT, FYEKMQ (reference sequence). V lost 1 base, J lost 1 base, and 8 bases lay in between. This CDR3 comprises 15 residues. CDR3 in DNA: TGTGCCAGCAGCTTAGCCAGGGGATCCTACAATGAGCAGTTCTTC. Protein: CASSLARGSYNEQFF.

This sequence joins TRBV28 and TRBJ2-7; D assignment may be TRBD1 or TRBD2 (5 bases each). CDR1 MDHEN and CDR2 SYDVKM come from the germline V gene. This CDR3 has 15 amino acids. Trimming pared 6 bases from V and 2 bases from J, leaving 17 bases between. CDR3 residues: CASSPGDGLTYEQYF. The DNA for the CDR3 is TGTGCCAGCAGCCCTGGGGACGGATTAACCTACGAGCAGTACTTC.

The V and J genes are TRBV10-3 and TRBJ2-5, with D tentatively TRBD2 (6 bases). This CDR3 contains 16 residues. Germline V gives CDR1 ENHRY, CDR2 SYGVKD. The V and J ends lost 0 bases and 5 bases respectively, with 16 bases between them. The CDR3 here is CAISESVASARETQYF. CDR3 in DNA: TGTGCCATCAGTGAGTCGGTCGCTAGCGCGCGGGAGACCCAGTACTTC.

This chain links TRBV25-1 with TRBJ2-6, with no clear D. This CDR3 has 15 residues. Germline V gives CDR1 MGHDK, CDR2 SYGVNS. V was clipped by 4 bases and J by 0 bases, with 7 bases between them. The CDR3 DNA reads TGTGCCAGCAGTGGGGTACCCTCTGGGGCCAACGTCCTGACTTTC. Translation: CASSGVPSGANVLTF.

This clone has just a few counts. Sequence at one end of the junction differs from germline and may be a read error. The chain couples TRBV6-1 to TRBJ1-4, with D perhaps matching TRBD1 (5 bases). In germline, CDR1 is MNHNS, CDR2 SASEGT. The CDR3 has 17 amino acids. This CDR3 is CASSGSTGIGIHEELFF. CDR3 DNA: TGTGCCAGCAGTGGTTCTACAGGAATCGGTATCCATGAAGAACTGTTTTTT.

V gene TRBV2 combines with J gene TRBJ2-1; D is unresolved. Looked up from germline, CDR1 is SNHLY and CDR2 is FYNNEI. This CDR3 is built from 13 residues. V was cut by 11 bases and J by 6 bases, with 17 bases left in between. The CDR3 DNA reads TGTGCCCCGCGGATCGACAAATTCAATGAGCAGTTCTTC. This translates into CAPRIDKFNEQFF.

The CDR3 spells CASSVAGTSYNEQFF. The CDR3 DNA is TGTGCCAGCAGCGTAGCGGGGACATCCTACAATGAGCAGTTCTTC. This sequence joins TRBV6-1 and TRBJ2-1; 8 bases match TRBD2. Germline-derived CDR1 and CDR2 are MNHNS and SASEGT. The V gene end was trimmed by 6 bases and the J gene end by 1 base; junction bases not matched to a gene: 5. The CDR3 length is 15 residues.

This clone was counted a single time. The CDR3 here is CAISEGDRGYEQYF. The DNA for the CDR3 is TGTGCCATCAGTGAGGGGGACAGGGGTTACGAGCAGTACTTC. The chain recombines TRBV10-3 with TRBJ2-7, with 10 bases fitting TRBD1. The CDR3 is 14 residues long. CDR1 is ENHRY and CDR2 is SYGVKD in the germline V gene. J lost 4 bases, V lost 2 bases, and 2 bases had no gene match.

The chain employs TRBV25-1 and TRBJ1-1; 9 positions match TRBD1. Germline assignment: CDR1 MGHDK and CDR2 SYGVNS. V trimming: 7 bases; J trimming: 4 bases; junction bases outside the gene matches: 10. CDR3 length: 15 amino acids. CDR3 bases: TGTGCCAGCAAGGAGGGGACAGGGTTGGCCACTGAAGCTTTCTTT. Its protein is CASKEGTGLATEAFF.

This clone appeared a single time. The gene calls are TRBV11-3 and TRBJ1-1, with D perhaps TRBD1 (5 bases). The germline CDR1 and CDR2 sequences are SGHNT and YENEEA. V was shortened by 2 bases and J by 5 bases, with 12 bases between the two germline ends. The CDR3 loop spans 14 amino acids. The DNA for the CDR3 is TGTGCCAGCAGCTTACGGGGGGGAGGTACTGAAGCTTTCTTT. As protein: CASSLRGGGTEAFF.

The CDR3 sequence is CASSTGLSEAFF. The CDR3 nucleotides are TGTGCCAGCAGCACGGGTCTCTCGGAAGCTTTCTTT. This chain joins TRBV5-6 and TRBJ1-1; no firm D call. Per germline, CDR1 SGHDT and CDR2 YYEEEE. The V gene lost 4 bases and the J gene lost 8 bases, with 12 bases spanning the gap. The CDR3 is 12 residues long.

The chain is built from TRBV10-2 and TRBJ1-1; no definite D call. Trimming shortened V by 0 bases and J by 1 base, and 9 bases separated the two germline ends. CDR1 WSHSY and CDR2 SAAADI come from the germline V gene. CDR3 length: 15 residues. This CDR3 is CASSESGRPNTEAFF. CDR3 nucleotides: TGCGCCAGCAGTGAGTCTGGCAGGCCGAACACTGAAGCTTTCTTT.

DNA of the CDR3: TGTGCCAGCAGTTCCTGGGGGGGGACCGGGGAGCTGTTTTTT. Protein product: CASSSWGGTGELFF. This rearrangement joins TRBV6-6 to TRBJ2-2, with 7 bases aligning to TRBD2. The ends lost 4 bases at V and 5 bases at J; junction bases unmatched: 4. Germline V gives CDR1 MNHNY, CDR2 SVGAGI (reference sequence). The CDR3 consists of 14 residues.

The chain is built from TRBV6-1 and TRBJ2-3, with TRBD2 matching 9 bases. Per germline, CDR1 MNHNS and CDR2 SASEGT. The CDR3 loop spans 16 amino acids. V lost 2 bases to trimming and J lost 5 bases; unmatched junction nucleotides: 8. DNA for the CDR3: TGTGCCAGCAGTGAAACAAGGACTAGCGAGATAGATACGCAGTATTTT. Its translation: CASSETRTSEIDTQYF.

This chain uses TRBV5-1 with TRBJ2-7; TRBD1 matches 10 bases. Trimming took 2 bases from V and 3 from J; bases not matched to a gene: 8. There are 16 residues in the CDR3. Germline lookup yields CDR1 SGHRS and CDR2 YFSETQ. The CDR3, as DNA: TGCGCCAGCAGCTTACCCGGGACAGGGGCCAACTACGAGCAGTACTTC. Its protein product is CASSLPGTGANYEQYF.

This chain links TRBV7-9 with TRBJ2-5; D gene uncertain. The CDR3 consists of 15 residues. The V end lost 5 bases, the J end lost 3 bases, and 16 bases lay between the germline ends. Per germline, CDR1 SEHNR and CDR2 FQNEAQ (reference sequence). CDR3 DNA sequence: TGTGCCAGCAGCCCCCCGGCATTGGCGGAAGAGACCCAGTACTTC. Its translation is CASSPPALAEETQYF.

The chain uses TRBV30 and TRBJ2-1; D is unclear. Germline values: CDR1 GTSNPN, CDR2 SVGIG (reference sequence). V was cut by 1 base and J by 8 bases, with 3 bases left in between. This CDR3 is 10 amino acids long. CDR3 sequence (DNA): TGTGCCTGGAGTGAAGATGAGCAGTTCTTC. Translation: CAWSEDEQFF.

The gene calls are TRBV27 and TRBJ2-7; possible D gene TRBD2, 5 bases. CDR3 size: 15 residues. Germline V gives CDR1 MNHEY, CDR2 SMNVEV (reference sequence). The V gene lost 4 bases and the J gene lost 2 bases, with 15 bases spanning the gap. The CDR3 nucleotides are TGTGCCAGCAGTTCCCCCCCGGGGTTCACCTACGAGCAGTACTTC. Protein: CASSSPPGFTYEQYF.

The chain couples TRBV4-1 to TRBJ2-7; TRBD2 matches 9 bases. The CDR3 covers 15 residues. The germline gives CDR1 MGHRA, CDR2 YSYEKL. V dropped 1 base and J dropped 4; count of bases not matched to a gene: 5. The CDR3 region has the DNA TGCGCCAGCAGCCAAGGACCGGGACTAGCTTACGAGCAGTACTTC. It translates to CASSQGPGLAYEQYF.

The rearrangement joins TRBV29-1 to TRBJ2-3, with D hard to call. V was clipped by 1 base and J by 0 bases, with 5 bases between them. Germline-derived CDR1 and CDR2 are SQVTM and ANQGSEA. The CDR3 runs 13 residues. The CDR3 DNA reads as TGCAGCGTTGAAGGAACTAGCACAGATACGCAGTATTTT. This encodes CSVEGTSTDTQYF.

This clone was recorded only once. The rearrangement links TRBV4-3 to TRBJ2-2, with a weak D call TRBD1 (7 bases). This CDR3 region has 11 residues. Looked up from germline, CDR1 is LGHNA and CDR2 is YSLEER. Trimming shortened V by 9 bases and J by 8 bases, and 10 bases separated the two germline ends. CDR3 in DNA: TGCGCCAGTCAGGGGGGTGGGGAGCTGTTTTTT. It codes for CASQGGGELFF.